This T cell receptor (beta chain) stems from a study of T cells in Graves' hyperthyroidism and ophthalmopathy. This clonotype came up many times. It was uncontrolled infection, other autoimmune disease, pregnancy or lactation that excluded patients. Used for diagnoses were clinical symptoms, serum thyroxine and TRAb, thyroid ultrasound and orbital computed tomography. This CDR3 is 16 amino acids long. Germline CDR1 and CDR2: MGHRA and YSYEKL. V lost 1 base and J lost 0; bases outside the gene matches: 2. RNA transcripts gave rise to amplified TCR beta CDR3 regions. The TCR CDR3 first-round RT-PCR relied on the HTBI primer set. TCRdb redid the calling of the multiplex PCR reads with MiXCR, one entry per CDR3 protein. This table holds roughly 100,000 distinct CDR3 sequences, 40% to 50% found once.

The gene calls are TRBV4-1 and TRBJ1-3; 8 bases align to TRBD1. Input material: blood. This clonotype was sampled from a man aged 40-49 years with Graves' hyperthyroidism. As DNA, the CDR3 is TGCGCCAGCAGCCAAGGGACAGGGCCCTCTGGAAACACCATATATTTT. As protein: CASSQGTGPSGNTIYF.